This T cell receptor (beta chain) was captured by sequencing in a study of Graves' ophthalmopathy and Graves' hyperthyroidism. Study-level findings and limits: Built on 13 signatures, a model told ophthalmopathy apart from stable hyperthyroidism with 85% to 90% sensitivity and 81.08% specificity.

It was from roughly 10 ml of fresh peripheral blood that the PBMCs came. This clonotype was recorded many times. Its antigen is still unknown. For repertoire sequencing, the TCR beta CDR3 regions were amplified from RNA transcripts. Second-round multiplex PCR followed a first-round RT-PCR using HTBI primers. A single record per CDR3 protein comes from TCRdb applying MiXCR to the multiplex PCR reads. This table holds 200,000 to 250,000 distinct CDR3 sequences, around a fifth found once. The source is a woman aged 45 to 65 with Graves' ophthalmopathy. Sequenced input: peripheral blood.

The DNA for the CDR3 is TGTGCCAGCAGCTTACCGGGGGGCGATTCCTACGAGCAGTACTTC. Translated, it gives CASSLPGGDSYEQYF. This sequence joins TRBV7-2 and TRBJ2-7; perhaps TRBD2 as D (7 bases). Germline loops: CDR1 SGHTA, CDR2 FQGNSA. The CDR3 runs 15 residues. V lost 2 bases, J lost 1 base, and 12 bases lay in between. The full variable domain, its missing parts supplied by reference TRBV7-2 and TRBJ2-7, is GAGVSQSPSNKVTEKGKDVELRCDPISGHTALYWYRQSLGQGLEFLIYFQGNSAPDKSGLPSDRFSAERTGGSVSTLTIQRTQQEDSAVYLCASSLPGGDSYEQYFGPGTRLTVT.